A selection of T cell receptor beta chains follows, all from one sample in a study of T cells expressing NK-cell markers. Using the 5' RACE reads, TCRdb records one entry per CDR3 protein without DNA. Found here are 300,000 to 450,000 distinct CDR3 sequences; the top ten clones hold roughly 5.2%. Source material: blood T cells: a sorted CD56 or NKG2C T cell subset, CD4+ or CD8+ T cells, or bulk PBMC T cells (not recorded which). The receptors originated from a man aged 18-70 years in good health. CDR3s include the opening cysteine and the closing phenylalanine or tryptophan.

TRBV20-1,TRBJ2-6,CSARAGANVLTF
TRBV12-3/TRBV12-4,TRBJ1-1,CASSAASGNTEAFF
TRBV20-1,TRBJ2-7,CSARETDRRRSYEQYF
TRBV20-1,TRBJ1-2,CSAREISGGGYTF
TRBV6-4,TRBJ2-1,CASSDSILAGKSEQFF
TRBV7-9,TRBJ1-6,CASKLDAMGSPLHF
TRBV5-1,TRBJ1-2,CASSQGGGALYGYTF
TRBV4-2,TRBJ2-3,CASSQSRDSTDTQYF
TRBV30,TRBJ1-4,CAWNVNLGPNEKLFF
TRBV10-3,TRBJ2-7,CAISESRTFEQYF
TRBV7-2,TRBJ2-3,CASSSWDIASTDTQYF
TRBV7-8,TRBJ2-2,CARSTRTGELFF
TRBV20-1,TRBJ2-1,CSAIRTYNEQFF
TRBV20-1,TRBJ1-6,CSAREDRGNSPLHF
TRBV29-1,TRBJ2-7,CSVVSGGREQYF
TRBV6-5,TRBJ2-2,CASSYSAGSGANTGELFF
TRBV15,TRBJ2-1,CATSRGTGENEQFF
TRBV20-1,TRBJ1-1,CSARDLPGTGGTLKEAFF
TRBV5-1,TRBJ2-1,CASSLETPLIHEQFF
TRBV7-8,TRBJ1-6,CASSLVPGGLNSPLHF
TRBV9,TRBJ2-5,CASSTTPGQRQETQYF
TRBV7-9,TRBJ1-1,CASSPAGTGNGKAFF
TRBV29-1,TRBJ1-4,CSAGEYNEKLFF
TRBV6-1,TRBJ2-1,CASTRAAVEQFF
TRBV5-1,TRBJ2-7,CASSLGGTASYEQYF
TRBV5-4,TRBJ1-1,CASSSRRKGNTEAFF
TRBV6-1,TRBJ1-2,CASRLPTANYGYTF
TRBV6-1,TRBJ1-1,CASSEAGRRFTEAFF
TRBV6-2/TRBV6-3,TRBJ2-3,CASSRTSGGPALSEYF
TRBV5-4,TRBJ1-4,CASSLWSGAEKLFF
TRBV6-1,TRBJ1-5,CASSRNRDSNQPQHF
TRBV6-1,TRBJ1-5,CASTTNKALSGQPQHF
TRBV6-5,TRBJ1-1,CASSYEGRGNTEAFF
TRBV6-1,TRBJ2-5,CASSEHRDGEETQYF
TRBV27,TRBJ2-7,CASSSVKRREQYF
TRBV20-1,TRBJ2-2,CSARALAGGQTNTGELFF
TRBV5-1,TRBJ1-2,CASSFGWGQIYGYTF
TRBV29-1,TRBJ1-1,CSASYNRQGTEAFF
TRBV6-1,TRBJ2-7,CASSRDRGSLTYEQYF
TRBV7-6,TRBJ1-4,CASSLRLDNEKLFF
TRBV21-1,TRBJ2-1,CASSKPGLATQEEQFF
TRBV5-1,TRBJ2-2,CASSSRGGELFF
TRBV7-2,TRBJ1-6,CASSSGNFGNSPLHF
TRBV20-1,TRBJ2-1,CSALDYWGEQFF
TRBV5-1,TRBJ2-2,CASSPYVSGDTGELFF
TRBV18,TRBJ2-7,CASSPSRFDEQYF
TRBV3-1,TRBJ1-1,CASSHRLSGRSGEAFF
TRBV10-2,TRBJ2-2,CASSGTSSGELFF
TRBV18,TRBJ2-1,CASSSIVGAYNEQFF
TRBV7-6,TRBJ2-3,CASSLAGGLRTDTQYF
TRBV5-4,TRBJ2-7,CASSLGVYEQYF
TRBV5-1,TRBJ2-2,CASSLFTANTGELFF
TRBV6-5,TRBJ2-5,CAIGAGETQYF
TRBV6-4,TRBJ2-3,CASRDAGTDTQYF